This T cell receptor (beta chain) was sequenced for a study of CD8 T cells in ankylosing spondylitis. Overall study findings and caveats: There was a TCR beta motif, made of several highly homologous variants, that appeared characteristic of ankylosing spondylitis blood.

With regard to this clonotype: The antigen is unknown.

The germline CDR1 and CDR2 sequences are ENHRY and SYGVKD. The ends lost 4 bases at V and 8 bases at J; junction bases unmatched: 6. The CDR3 totals 15 residues. Using its own MiXCR run on the 5' RACE reads, TCRdb lists one record per CDR3 protein. In the table there are more than 650,000 distinct CDR3 sequences, about 11% of which are singletons. This chain uses TRBV10-3 with TRBJ1-6; 9 positions agree with TRBD1. This clonotype was sampled from a male donor with ankylosing spondylitis. The sample comprised blood, either unsorted or a sorted T cell fraction (not recorded which). CDR3 residues: CAISGQGVAHSPLHF. CDR3 nucleotides: TGTGCCATCAGTGGACAGGGGGTCGCCCATTCACCCCTCCACTTT.